These T cell receptor beta chains were read from a single sample in a study of T cell changes during pregnancy in multiple sclerosis. This table comes from immunoSEQ multiplex PCR, and its TCRdb copy is limited to in-frame clones, with some not included. The sample has around 35,000 clones, around 92% seen once. Sequenced material: CD4+ T cells from peripheral blood mononuclear cells, taken in the third trimester of pregnancy. The receptors were gathered from a female donor in good health, enrolled as a control in a pregnancy study. Both conserved end residues are part of each CDR3. Fields, in order: clone size, D gene, V gene, J gene, CDR3 DNA, CDR3 protein. D genes are given only for firm matches. The listing skips clone size in some rows; elsewhere it reads once, few, many or a size class.

size: NA; D: TRBD2; V: TRBV28; J: TRBJ2-3; DNA: TGTGCCAGCAGTTCCGCCGCTAGCGGGGGGCTTACGCAGTATTTT; CDR3: CASSSAASGGLTQYF
size: NA; D: NA; V: TRBV19; J: TRBJ2-2; DNA: TGTGCCAGTAGGATGGCCCTCACCGGGGAGCTGTTTTTT; CDR3: CASRMALTGELFF
size: NA; D: TRBD1; V: TRBV7-9; J: TRBJ1-6; DNA: TGTGCCAGCAGCTTCGGTAACAGGGGAGTTTCACCCCTCCACTTT; CDR3: CASSFGNRGVSPLHF
size: NA; D: TRBD2; V: TRBV7-2; J: TRBJ2-5; DNA: TGTGCCAGCAGCTCAAATAGCGGGGAGCAAGAGACCCAGTACTTC; CDR3: CASSSNSGEQETQYF
size: NA; D: TRBD2; V: TRBV5-1; J: TRBJ2-3; DNA: TGCGCCAGCAGCTGGCCCCAAGCGGGGGGGCCAGATACGCAGTATTTT; CDR3: CASSWPQAGGPDTQYF
size: NA; D: NA; V: TRBV4-3; J: TRBJ1-1; DNA: TGCGCCAGCAGTTCTCAGGGAGGGACTGAAGCTTTCTTT; CDR3: CASSSQGGTEAFF
size: NA; D: NA; V: TRBV28; J: TRBJ1-5; DNA: TGTGCCAGCACCCCCCCGGGTAAAAGCAATCAGCCCCAGCATTTT; CDR3: CASTPPGKSNQPQHF
size: NA; D: NA; V: TRBV19; J: TRBJ1-1; DNA: TGTGCCAGTGCCCGGACAGAGAACACTGAAGCTTTCTTT; CDR3: CASARTENTEAFF
size: NA; D: NA; V: TRBV21-1; J: TRBJ2-2; DNA: TGTGCCAGCAGAAGGGGGCCGGGCACCGGGGAGCTGTTTTTT; CDR3: CASRRGPGTGELFF
size: NA; D: NA; V: TRBV7-3; J: TRBJ2-7; DNA: TGTGCCAGCAGCTTAACTTCCAGGTCGCACGAGCAGTACTTC; CDR3: CASSLTSRSHEQYF
size: NA; D: TRBD1; V: TRBV28; J: TRBJ2-7; DNA: TGTGCCAGCAGCCTCCGGGACAGGGTGCACGAGCAGTACTTC; CDR3: CASSLRDRVHEQYF
size: NA; D: NA; V: TRBV7-2; J: TRBJ2-5; DNA: TGTGCCAGCAGCTCGAGCTTCCGAGAGACCCAGTACTTC; CDR3: CASSSSFRETQYF
size: NA; D: NA; V: TRBV9; J: TRBJ2-7; DNA: TGTGCCAGCAGCGCACAGGTTGGAGTCTCCGAGCAGTACTTC; CDR3: CASSAQVGVSEQYF
size: NA; D: NA; V: TRBV9; J: TRBJ2-2; DNA: TGTGCCAGCAGCGTATGGTCCGGGGAGGGGGAGCTGTTTTTT; CDR3: CASSVWSGEGELFF
size: NA; D: TRBD1; V: TRBV9; J: TRBJ2-1; DNA: TGTGCCAGCAGCGTAGCGACGGGGTTGGGGGTGGGGGACAGCTACAATGAGCAGTTCTTC; CDR3: CASSVATGLGVGDSYNEQFF
size: NA; D: NA; V: TRBV29-1; J: TRBJ2-7; DNA: TGCAGCGTTGAACAGTCCTACGAGCAGTACTTC; CDR3: CSVEQSYEQYF
size: NA; D: TRBD1; V: TRBV19; J: TRBJ2-7; DNA: TGTGCCAGTAGATTCCGACGGGACAGCTACGAGCAGTACTTC; CDR3: CASRFRRDSYEQYF
size: NA; D: TRBD1; V: TRBV30; J: TRBJ1-6; DNA: TGTGCCTGGAGGACAGGGAACTCCTATAATTCACCCCTCCACTTT; CDR3: CAWRTGNSYNSPLHF
size: NA; D: NA; V: TRBV10-3; J: TRBJ1-4; DNA: TGTGCCATCAGTGAATCGGGAGGTAATGAAAAACTGTTTTTT; CDR3: CAISESGGNEKLFF
size: NA; D: NA; V: TRBV7-3; J: TRBJ1-2; DNA: TGTGCCAGCAGCTTAACCCGGACACATAAAGTGGATGGCTACACCTTC; CDR3: CASSLTRTHKVDGYTF
size: NA; D: NA; V: TRBV28; J: TRBJ1-6; DNA: TGTGCCAGCATTATTTCACTGAGCAATTCACCCCTCCACTTT; CDR3: CASIISLSNSPLHF
size: NA; D: NA; V: TRBV25-1; J: TRBJ1-1; DNA: TGTGCCACAACGACAGATTTGAACACTGAAGCTTTCTTT; CDR3: CATTTDLNTEAFF
size: NA; D: NA; V: TRBV13; J: TRBJ1-6; DNA: TGTGCCAGCAGCCTCAGGGGAAGCTCCTATAATTCACCCCTCCACTTT; CDR3: CASSLRGSSYNSPLHF
size: NA; D: TRBD2; V: TRBV30; J: TRBJ2-3; DNA: TGTGCCTGGAGTGTGTCTAGCGGACCCACAGATACGCAGTATTTT; CDR3: CAWSVSSGPTDTQYF
size: NA; D: NA; V: TRBV27; J: TRBJ2-6; DNA: TGTGCCAGCAGTCCGACAGGCTCTGGGGCCAACGTCCTGACTTTC; CDR3: CASSPTGSGANVLTF
size: once; D: NA; V: TRBV28; J: TRBJ2-1; DNA: TGTGCCAGCGGCCCCCCGGGGCAGGGGGGCAATGAGCAGTTCTTC; CDR3: CASGPPGQGGNEQFF
size: NA; D: NA; V: TRBV6-6; J: TRBJ1-5; DNA: TGTGCCAGCAGTACTCCTGGCGCAGGGATGCGGCCCCAGCATTTT; CDR3: CASSTPGAGMRPQHF
size: NA; D: NA; V: TRBV29-1; J: TRBJ1-1; DNA: TGCAGCGTTTGTAGGGCGGGAGAGAACACTGAAGCTTTCTTT; CDR3: CSVCRAGENTEAFF
size: NA; D: NA; V: TRBV5-5; J: TRBJ2-5; DNA: TGTGCCAGCACCCCGGCCAGGGTGGGAGAGACCCAGTACTTC; CDR3: CASTPARVGETQYF
size: NA; D: NA; V: TRBV9; J: TRBJ1-1; DNA: TGTGCCAGCAGCGTAGAAGGTAGGGGGAACACTGAAGCTTTCTTT; CDR3: CASSVEGRGNTEAFF
size: NA; D: NA; V: TRBV2; J: TRBJ2-7; DNA: TGTGCCAGCAGTGGGGCAGTGAGCCAGCAGTACTTC; CDR3: CASSGAVSQQYF
size: NA; D: NA; V: TRBV6-5; J: TRBJ1-6; DNA: TGTGCCAGCAGAGAGGGGGGGAATTCACCCCTCCACTTT; CDR3: CASREGGNSPLHF
size: NA; D: NA; V: TRBV18; J: TRBJ2-3; DNA: TGTGCCAGCTCACCAATAAGCACAGATACGCAGTATTTT; CDR3: CASSPISTDTQYF
size: NA; D: TRBD1; V: TRBV2; J: TRBJ1-1; DNA: TGTGCCAGCAGACAGGGGCGATCGAACACTGAAGCTTTCTTT; CDR3: CASRQGRSNTEAFF
size: once; D: TRBD2; V: TRBV4-1; J: TRBJ2-7; DNA: TGCGCCAGCAGCCAAGTCTCACTAGCGGGGGGCTACGAGCAGTACTTC; CDR3: CASSQVSLAGGYEQYF
size: NA; D: TRBD1; V: TRBV5-1; J: TRBJ2-7; DNA: TGCGCCAGCAGCTTGGGGACAGGGCTAGGCTACGAGCAGTACTTC; CDR3: CASSLGTGLGYEQYF
size: NA; D: NA; V: TRBV14; J: TRBJ1-2; DNA: TGTGCCAGCAGCCGCCCCCTTGGGGCAGGGCGGCACTATGGCTACACCTTC; CDR3: CASSRPLGAGRHYGYTF
size: NA; D: NA; V: TRBV4-3; J: TRBJ1-2; DNA: TGCGCCAGCAGCCAAGACACTCGTAACTATGGCTACACCTTC; CDR3: CASSQDTRNYGYTF
size: NA; D: TRBD2; V: TRBV28; J: TRBJ2-7; DNA: TGTGCCAGCAGACCCGGGGGGGCCCACTCCTACGAGCAGTACTTC; CDR3: CASRPGGAHSYEQYF
size: once; D: NA; V: TRBV7-8; J: TRBJ1-1; DNA: TGTGCCAGCAGCCCAACCTCGGGGTGGAACACTGAAGCTTTCTTT; CDR3: CASSPTSGWNTEAFF
size: NA; D: NA; V: TRBV28; J: TRBJ2-2; DNA: TGTGCCAGCAGTTTCCCGGCTAGCGGGGAGCTGTTTTTT; CDR3: CASSFPASGELFF
size: NA; D: TRBD1; V: TRBV7-9; J: TRBJ2-7; DNA: TGTGCCAGCAGCTCGCAGACAGGGGGCGCGAGCCCCGAGCAGTACTTC; CDR3: CASSSQTGGASPEQYF
size: NA; D: TRBD1; V: TRBV6-5; J: TRBJ1-2; DNA: TGTGCCAGCAGGACAGGGGGAGGCTACACCTTC; CDR3: CASRTGGGYTF
size: NA; D: TRBD1; V: TRBV19; J: TRBJ1-2; DNA: TGTGCCAGTAGTCCACGGACAGGGGATTCCTATGGCTACACCTTC; CDR3: CASSPRTGDSYGYTF
size: NA; D: TRBD1; V: TRBV5-1; J: TRBJ1-6; DNA: TGCGCCAGCAGCCGCCTCGGGACAGGGAATTCACCCCTCCACTTT; CDR3: CASSRLGTGNSPLHF
size: once; D: NA; V: TRBV2; J: TRBJ1-5; DNA: TGTGCCAGCAGTGGGAAGACAGTCAGAGGCAATCAGCCCCAGCATTTT; CDR3: CASSGKTVRGNQPQHF
size: NA; D: TRBD2; V: TRBV6-4; J: TRBJ2-1; DNA: TGTGCCAGCAGCGTAGCGGGGGGGAGCAATGAGCAGTTCTTC; CDR3: CASSVAGGSNEQFF
size: NA; D: TRBD2; V: TRBV5-1; J: TRBJ2-1; DNA: TGCGCCAGCAGCTCGGGACTAGCGGGCAATGAGCAGTTCTTC; CDR3: CASSSGLAGNEQFF
size: medium-sized; D: TRBD1; V: TRBV4-3; J: TRBJ2-3; DNA: TGCGCCAGCAGCCGCGCGACAGGGGGCTCGCAGTATTTT; CDR3: CASSRATGGSQYF
size: NA; D: TRBD1; V: TRBV5-1; J: TRBJ1-1; DNA: TGCGCCAGCAGCTCCGGGACAGGGGTTGAAGCTTTCTTT; CDR3: CASSSGTGVEAFF
size: NA; D: TRBD1; V: TRBV27; J: TRBJ1-2; DNA: TGTGCCAGCAGTTCCCCCATAACAGGGGGCAGGGGCTACACCTTC; CDR3: CASSSPITGGRGYTF
size: NA; D: NA; V: TRBV5-5; J: TRBJ1-1; DNA: TGTGCCAGCAGCCCTGGAGTAGGACCAGGGTACCCTGAAGCTTTCTTT; CDR3: CASSPGVGPGYPEAFF
size: NA; D: NA; V: TRBV7-3; J: TRBJ1-6; DNA: TGTGCCAGCAGCTTAGGCAGCGGTTCACCCCTCCACTTT; CDR3: CASSLGSGSPLHF